The 8 T cell receptor beta chains below come from one sample, sequenced in a study of OX40 agonist ivuxolimab in advanced cancers. Assay: immunoSEQ multiplex PCR; the TCRdb copy retains only in-frame clones and omits some. The profile covers fewer than 85,000 clones, with around four fifths appearing a single time and approximately 0.79% taken by the ten largest. The sample in question was CD4+ or CD8+ T cells sorted from blood, obtained in a trial of the OX40 agonist ivuxolimab. The receptors here all came from an adult with an advanced solid tumor such as melanoma, head and neck, liver or kidney cancer.

This clone was recorded once. The chain carries TRBV25-1 and TRBJ1-1; 9 positions agree with TRBD1. J lost 7 bases, V lost 6 bases, and 3 bases had no gene match. This CDR3 has 12 amino acids. The germline gives CDR1 MGHDK, CDR2 SYGVNS. The DNA of the CDR3 is TGTGCCAGCAGACAGGGGGCCGTTGAAGCTTTCTTT. Translating gives CASRQGAVEAFF.

The chain couples TRBV5-1 to TRBJ1-1; possible D gene TRBD1, 5 bases. The CDR3 spans 14 residues. CDR1 SGHRS and CDR2 YFSETQ come from the germline V gene. Trimming left V 9 bases short and J 0 bases short, with 15 bases between. CDR3 residues: CATSRGPMNTEAFF. In nucleotides, the CDR3 is TGCGCCACGTCAAGGGGACCCATGAACACTGAAGCTTTCTTT.

V is TRBV11-2 and J is TRBJ2-7, with D unresolved. The CDR3 is 11 residues long. CDR1 is SGHAT, CDR2 FQNNGV, per germline. V was trimmed by 4 bases and J by 1 base, leaving 2 bases between them. CDR3 amino acids: CASSWSYEQYF. CDR3 coding DNA: TGTGCCAGCAGCTGGTCCTACGAGCAGTACTTC. The whole variable domain, filled in from reference TRBV11-2 and TRBJ2-7, reads EAGVAQSPRYKIIEKRQSVAFWCNPISGHATLYWYQQILGQGPKLLIQFQNNGVVDDSQLPKDRFSAERLKGVDSTLKIQPAKLEDSAVYLCASSWSYEQYFGPGTRLTVT.

The rearrangement uses TRBV11-1 and TRBJ2-3; 10 bases are shared with TRBD2. Unmatched junction bases numbered 1, after V lost 0 bases and J lost 4 bases. This CDR3 is built from 15 residues. The V gene's germline CDR1 is SGHAT and CDR2 FQDESV (reference sequence). CDR3 in amino acids: CASSLALAGADTQYF. The CDR3 DNA sequence: TGTGCCAGCAGCTTAGCGCTAGCGGGGGCAGATACGCAGTATTTT. Variable domain in full (rest from reference TRBV11-1 and TRBJ2-3): EAEVAQSPRYKITEKSQAVAFWCDPISGHATLYWYRQILGQGPELLVQFQDESVVDDSQLPKDRFSAERLKGVDSTLKIQPAELGDSAMYLCASSLALAGADTQYFGPGTRLTVL.

The chain couples TRBV18 to TRBJ1-1; D is uncertain. V gave up 3 bases and J gave up 0 bases, with 14 bases separating them. This CDR3 region has 16 residues. Germline V gives CDR1 KGHSH, CDR2 LQKENI. CDR3 nucleotide sequence: TGTGCCAGCTCACCTGACGCACGCTACATGAACACTGAAGCTTTCTTT. This translates into CASSPDARYMNTEAFF.

The rearrangement uses TRBV11-1 and TRBJ2-7, with 11 positions matching TRBD2. V shed 2 bases and J 0 bases; nucleotides not matched to a gene: 6. The V gene's germline CDR1 is SGHAT and CDR2 FQDESV (reference sequence). The CDR3 spans 17 residues. CDR3 loop: CASSLNLAGGRSYEQYF. The DNA of the CDR3 is TGTGCCAGCAGCTTAAACCTAGCGGGGGGTCGCTCCTACGAGCAGTACTTC.

This clone was seen only a few times. The chain employs TRBV25-1 and TRBJ2-3; 9 bases map to TRBD1. The germline gives CDR1 MGHDK, CDR2 SYGVNS. The ends lost 3 bases at V and 9 bases at J; junction bases unmatched: 10. The CDR3 is 15 amino acids. The CDR3 region has the DNA TGTGCCAGCAGTGACCCGGGACAGGGTGTAGGAACGCAGTATTTT. The encoded protein is CASSDPGQGVGTQYF.

The chain links TRBV19 to TRBJ2-4, with unresolved D. V was clipped by 3 bases and J by 0 bases, with 12 bases between them. CDR1 LNHDA and CDR2 SQIVND come from the germline V gene (reference sequence). The CDR3 runs 16 residues. DNA for the CDR3: TGTGCCAGTAGTATGAGTGGCGGTCTAGCCAAAAACATTCAGTACTTC. It codes for CASSMSGGLAKNIQYF.